This T cell receptor beta chain was sequenced in a study of blood T cells in healthy people across ages (dated by TCRdb to between 2014 and 2016). Broadly, across the study: In model experiments, roughly one uniquely barcoded TCR beta cDNA molecule per two T cells was captured by template switching. The study measured age-related changes in TCR beta repertoire diversity using deep sequencing normalized with unique cDNA molecular identifiers. The donors were split into four age groups: young (average 16 years), middle-aged (roughly 39), aged (about 56) and long-lived (roughly 88). Using the same blood draw, the study looked at two additional independent replicas of 1 million unique cDNA reads for two donors, one aged 18 to 30 and the other aged 80 or older. Summary of the overall study and its limitations: Observed TCR beta diversity per million T cells fell roughly linearly with age, and a significant reduction was already apparent by age around 39. A strong correlation was found between observed TCR beta diversity and the percentage of naive T cells measured by flow cytometry. The CMV infection status of donors was not known, potentially confounding age-related changes in expanded clonotypes. Compared with the aged group, more naive CD4+ T cells, fewer expanded clones and increased TCR diversity were shown by the long-lived group, suggesting age selection. Estimates of total diversity based on one million sequenced T cells were regarded as lower bounds and as underestimates. Conclusive comparison of naive and antigen-experienced compartments was prevented by the profiling of bulk unsorted PBMCs.

The donors were some 36 Caucasian individuals from Russia, aged roughly 6 to 100 years, who were systemically healthy. Each donor gave about 10 milliliters of peripheral blood, drawn into EDTA-treated Vacutainer tubes. PBMCs were isolated by Ficoll-Paque density-gradient centrifugation, with at least 7 million obtained per sample. Trizol reagent was used to extract total RNA from PBMCs, with at least 6 micrograms per sample. For every donor, an aliquot of PBMCs went through flow cytometry to measure the percentages of naive CD45RAhigh/CD27high T cells. Libraries were constructed by 5' RACE. Sequenced using an Illumina HiSeq 2500. A second PCR of about 6 to 11 cycles was performed with a sample-barcoded 5' primer and a J-beta primer mix. Each TCR beta cDNA molecule received a unique molecular identifier from a template-switch 5' adaptor carrying 12 random nucleotides. Each sample yielded at least 3 million CDR3-containing paired-end reads. All of the RNA was converted into first-strand cDNA using the Mint cDNA synthesis kit, with a TRBC-specific oligonucleotide serving as the primer. All cDNA was treated with uracil-DNA glycosylase and then went through a first 18-cycle PCR with the universal primers M1SS and BC2_uni_R. In the paper's pipeline: Normalization of each sample was performed by random selection of 1 million high-quality reads, each carrying a distinct molecular identifier. Reads with shared molecular identifiers were discarded instead of being binned into consensus sequences. CDR3 identification, clonotype clustering and error correction used MiTCR with a Q25 quality threshold and the strictest error-elimination algorithm. A nonparametric unseen species model using Euler transformation provided a lower-bound estimate of total TCR beta diversity. TCRdb itself trimmed the public reads at Q25 with fastp, ran MiXCR and retained productive beta chains. CDR3 protein sequences are deduplicated, and each keeps its most common genes and DNA. The authors' filters were not applied to this entry. This sample holds some 850,000 distinct CDR3 sequences; under 30% were observed only once. 3% of the sample is taken by the ten largest.

This clonotype was detected only a few times. Its antigen remains unidentified. No qualities accompany the bases; no much larger clone lies one base away. The CDR3 measures 12 amino acids from cysteine to phenylalanine. Just CDR3 DNA is preserved here, 36 bases in frame from base 1. V loses 4 bases at its end and J loses 6 bases; junction bases beyond the gene matches: 3. Looking up the germline V gene (reference sequence) yields CDR1 SEHNR and CDR2 FQNEAQ. These records were also assigned to another study, of T cells of mothers and their children. Looking at the second paper: The donors were nine systemically healthy Caucasian individuals, made up of three mothers and their six children. cDNA synthesis consumed the entire amount of extracted RNA, loaded at 1.5 ug RNA in each 15 ul reaction. In the second PCR, the M1S primer introduced both the sample barcodes and 2-4 random nucleotides. Each mother yielded over 8.5 million TCR beta CDR3 reads and each child 2.5 million to 3.5 million reads. TCR recombination output is similarly shaped by thymic selection in related and unrelated pairs, with a minor effect exerted by inherited differences. Related mother-child pairs always showed normalized repertoire overlap that was slightly higher than in unrelated mother-child pairs, though the difference was never significant. With a sensitivity of approximately 100 clones per million clonotypes, no persistent microchimeric T cell clones were detected. In the study, deep NGS was used to compare the TCR beta repertoires of mothers and children, and features distinguishing related mother-child pairs from unrelated individuals were sought. On average, the children were roughly 10 +/- 4 years old, while the mothers were approximately 41 +/- 4 years old. After adapters were ligated using NEBNext reagents, the libraries underwent 100+100 nt paired-end sequencing on an Illumina HiSeq 2000. To prevent cross-contamination, the mother and child libraries were prepared a month apart and were sequenced in separate runs. Between roughly 500,000 and 2,300,000 distinct TCR beta clonotypes were identified per donor. Naive TCR beta clonotypes were estimated from low-frequency clonotypes matched to each donor's FACS-determined naive share, without sorting.

The clonotype was recovered from a boy aged 10-17 years in good health. Material: blood. The chain links TRBV7-9 with TRBJ2-7, with 7 middle bases fitting TRBD1. The CDR3 in this case is CASSYHRGEQYF. DNA sequence: TGTGCCAGCAGCTACCACAGGGGCGAGCAGTACTTC.